A selection of T cell receptor beta chains follows, all from one sample in a study of identical twins. TCRdb reprocessed the 5' RACE reads with MiXCR, giving one entry per CDR3 protein. Of about 520,000 distinct CDR3 sequences in the sample, 20% to 25% were seen once. The same data also contributed to another study, on T cells expressing NK-cell markers.

Source material: CD4+ T cells sorted from blood. The receptor source for this set is a young woman in good health. Each CDR3 is given with its conserved first and last residue. D genes are given only for firm matches. For some rows the clone size is stated as once, few or many, or as a class when expanded; others skip it.

V gene: TRBV3-1; clone size: few; D gene: TRBD1; J gene: TRBJ1-2; CDR3 protein: CASSRFGTDVYGYTF; CDR3 DNA: TGTGCCAGCAGCCGCTTCGGGACAGACGTATATGGCTACACCTTC
V gene: TRBV20-1; clone size: few; D gene: TRBD2; J gene: TRBJ2-3; CDR3 protein: CSAPRASGAHTDTQYF; CDR3 DNA: TGCAGTGCTCCCAGGGCTAGCGGGGCCCACACAGATACGCAGTATTTT
V gene: TRBV7-2; clone size: NA; D gene: TRBD2; J gene: TRBJ2-4; CDR3 protein: CASSGSTFDIQYF; CDR3 DNA: TGTGCCAGTAGCGGGAGTACGTTTGACATTCAGTACTTC
V gene: TRBV4-1; clone size: few; D gene: NA; J gene: TRBJ2-7; CDR3 protein: CASSRGQPWGEQYF; CDR3 DNA: TGCGCCAGCAGCCGAGGACAGCCGTGGGGCGAGCAGTACTTC
V gene: TRBV20-1; clone size: NA; D gene: NA; J gene: TRBJ1-5; CDR3 protein: CSARGKGGVGPQHF; CDR3 DNA: TGCAGTGCTAGAGGAAAAGGGGGAGTAGGGCCCCAGCATTTT
V gene: TRBV20-1; clone size: NA; D gene: NA; J gene: TRBJ1-3; CDR3 protein: CSVTGRPGNTIYF; CDR3 DNA: TGCAGTGTCACAGGGAGGCCTGGAAACACCATATATTTT
V gene: TRBV7-3; clone size: NA; D gene: NA; J gene: TRBJ2-2; CDR3 protein: CASSLRRGASTGELFF; CDR3 DNA: TGTGCCAGCAGCTTACGTAGGGGGGCAAGCACCGGGGAGCTGTTTTTT
V gene: TRBV20-1; clone size: few; D gene: NA; J gene: TRBJ2-1; CDR3 protein: CSAPGTWRGGNEQFF; CDR3 DNA: TGCAGTGCCCCGGGCACCTGGCGGGGTGGGAATGAGCAGTTCTTC
V gene: TRBV14; clone size: few; D gene: TRBD1; J gene: TRBJ2-5; CDR3 protein: CASSQIKGQGMETQYF; CDR3 DNA: TGTGCCAGCAGCCAGATTAAGGGACAGGGTATGGAGACCCAGTACTTC
V gene: TRBV10-3; clone size: many; D gene: NA; J gene: TRBJ2-7; CDR3 protein: CAIGEITYEQYF; CDR3 DNA: TGTGCCATCGGAGAAATAACCTACGAGCAGTACTTC
V gene: TRBV7-2; clone size: NA; D gene: NA; J gene: TRBJ2-7; CDR3 protein: CASSLEFGEQYF; CDR3 DNA: TGTGCCAGCAGCTTGGAGTTTGGTGAGCAGTACTTC
V gene: TRBV10-1; clone size: NA; D gene: NA; J gene: TRBJ2-7; CDR3 protein: CASSESGQKRYEQYF; CDR3 DNA: TGCGCCAGCAGTGAGTCTGGACAGAAACGCTACGAGCAGTACTTC
V gene: TRBV14; clone size: NA; D gene: NA; J gene: TRBJ2-3; CDR3 protein: CASSLTLDSTDTQYF; CDR3 DNA: TGTGCCAGCAGCCTGACTCTAGACAGCACAGATACGCAGTATTTT
V gene: TRBV6-1; clone size: NA; D gene: NA; J gene: TRBJ1-1; CDR3 protein: CASTRRADMNTEAFF; CDR3 DNA: TGTGCCAGCACGAGGAGAGCAGACATGAACACTGAAGCTTTCTTT
V gene: TRBV9; clone size: many; D gene: NA; J gene: TRBJ2-5; CDR3 protein: CASSEDPTILETQYF; CDR3 DNA: TGTGCCAGCAGCGAGGACCCGACGATTCTCGAGACCCAGTACTTC
V gene: TRBV20-1; clone size: NA; D gene: TRBD2; J gene: TRBJ2-1; CDR3 protein: CSARVASGGHHSYNEQFF; CDR3 DNA: TGCAGTGCTAGAGTTGCTAGCGGGGGTCACCACTCCTACAATGAGCAGTTCTTC
V gene: TRBV10-3; clone size: NA; D gene: NA; J gene: TRBJ2-5; CDR3 protein: CAISDRAWETQYF; CDR3 DNA: TGTGCCATCAGTGACAGGGCATGGGAGACCCAGTACTTC
V gene: TRBV20-1; clone size: NA; D gene: NA; J gene: TRBJ1-6; CDR3 protein: CSARFTASPLHF; CDR3 DNA: TGCAGTGCTAGGTTCACAGCTTCACCCCTCCACTTT
V gene: TRBV10-3; clone size: NA; D gene: TRBD1; J gene: TRBJ1-1; CDR3 protein: CAIRVGTGLTEAFF; CDR3 DNA: TGTGCCATCAGAGTTGGGACAGGGCTTACTGAAGCTTTCTTT
V gene: TRBV27; clone size: few; D gene: TRBD1; J gene: TRBJ2-5; CDR3 protein: CASSQLDRQETQYF; CDR3 DNA: TGTGCCAGCAGTCAACTGGACAGGCAAGAGACCCAGTACTTC
V gene: TRBV6-1; clone size: NA; D gene: NA; J gene: TRBJ2-3; CDR3 protein: CASSSPRADTQYF; CDR3 DNA: TGTGCCAGCAGTTCCCCCCGGGCGGATACGCAGTATTTT
V gene: TRBV6-1; clone size: few; D gene: TRBD2; J gene: TRBJ2-7; CDR3 protein: CASSSISGVKAYEQYF; CDR3 DNA: TGTGCCAGCAGCTCCATAAGCGGGGTAAAGGCCTACGAGCAGTACTTC
V gene: TRBV5-1; clone size: NA; D gene: NA; J gene: TRBJ2-3; CDR3 protein: CASSLEGPTTDTQYF; CDR3 DNA: TGCGCCAGCAGCCTGGAGGGTCCAACTACAGATACGCAGTATTTT
V gene: TRBV29-1; clone size: many; D gene: NA; J gene: TRBJ2-7; CDR3 protein: CSVYYEREQYF; CDR3 DNA: TGCAGCGTTTACTACGAACGCGAGCAGTACTTC
V gene: TRBV12-3/TRBV12-4; clone size: NA; D gene: TRBD1; J gene: TRBJ1-5; CDR3 protein: CASSQRVPGQGSNQPQHF; CDR3 DNA: TGTGCCAGCAGTCAACGTGTCCCGGGACAGGGGTCCAATCAGCCCCAGCATTTT
V gene: TRBV5-5; clone size: NA; D gene: NA; J gene: TRBJ1-1; CDR3 protein: CASSLERVTEAFF; CDR3 DNA: TGTGCCAGCAGCTTGGAGCGGGTCACTGAAGCTTTCTTT
V gene: TRBV5-1; clone size: few; D gene: NA; J gene: TRBJ2-1; CDR3 protein: CASSLMADNEQFF; CDR3 DNA: TGCGCCAGCAGCTTGATGGCGGACAATGAGCAGTTCTTC
V gene: TRBV2; clone size: many; D gene: NA; J gene: TRBJ2-2; CDR3 protein: CASSESGELFF; CDR3 DNA: TGTGCCAGCAGTGAATCCGGGGAGCTGTTTTTT
V gene: TRBV12-3/TRBV12-4; clone size: many; D gene: NA; J gene: TRBJ1-2; CDR3 protein: CASSVRRNNYGYTF; CDR3 DNA: TGTGCCAGCAGTGTGAGACGGAATAACTATGGCTACACCTTC
V gene: TRBV20-1; clone size: NA; D gene: TRBD2; J gene: TRBJ2-7; CDR3 protein: CSAREGGGSYEQYF; CDR3 DNA: TGCAGTGCTAGAGAGGGGGGGGGCTCCTACGAGCAGTACTTC
V gene: TRBV7-9; clone size: NA; D gene: NA; J gene: TRBJ1-1; CDR3 protein: CASSSSGTLGAFF; CDR3 DNA: TGTGCCAGCAGCTCCTCAGGGACTTTGGGAGCTTTCTTT
V gene: TRBV6-2/TRBV6-3; clone size: NA; D gene: TRBD2; J gene: TRBJ2-1; CDR3 protein: CASSPWGPSGSGGSYNEQFF; CDR3 DNA: TGTGCCAGCAGTCCGTGGGGTCCTAGCGGGAGCGGAGGCTCCTACAATGAGCAGTTCTTC
V gene: TRBV12-3/TRBV12-4; clone size: many; D gene: NA; J gene: TRBJ1-1; CDR3 protein: CASSRLNTEAFF; CDR3 DNA: TGTGCCAGCAGCCGTCTAAACACTGAAGCTTTCTTT
V gene: TRBV29-1; clone size: NA; D gene: NA; J gene: TRBJ2-5; CDR3 protein: CSVEGMAGGTQYF; CDR3 DNA: TGCAGCGTTGAAGGGATGGCTGGAGGGACCCAGTACTTC
V gene: TRBV12-3/TRBV12-4; clone size: NA; D gene: NA; J gene: TRBJ1-5; CDR3 protein: CASSSRSEQPQHF; CDR3 DNA: TGTGCCAGCAGTTCCCGCTCAGAGCAGCCCCAGCATTTT
V gene: TRBV7-2; clone size: NA; D gene: NA; J gene: TRBJ2-2; CDR3 protein: CASSKLRVQNTGELFF; CDR3 DNA: TGTGCCAGCAGCAAACTACGCGTGCAAAACACCGGGGAGCTGTTTTTT
V gene: TRBV5-1; clone size: few; D gene: NA; J gene: TRBJ2-1; CDR3 protein: CASSLQSGHNEQFF; CDR3 DNA: TGCGCCAGCAGCTTGCAAAGCGGCCACAATGAGCAGTTCTTC